These T cell receptor beta chains were read from a single sample in a study of cytotoxic CD8 clonotypes in ibrutinib-treated CLL. Produced via immunoSEQ multiplex PCR; TCRdb's table is partial and in-frame only. The sample consists of 45,000 to 70,000 clones, roughly three fifths of them appearing once. Sequenced material: PBMCs, taken after 24 months of ibrutinib treatment. The receptors come from a human donor with chronic lymphocytic leukemia. The CDR3 runs from the conserved cysteine through the conserved F or W. Fields, in order: D gene, J gene, clone size, V gene, CDR3 protein, CDR3 DNA. The D gene is left open where the match is weak. The size of a clone is reported for some rows only, either as once, few or many, or as a class for expanded clones.

d_gene: TRBD1
j_gene: TRBJ2-4
abundance: many
v_gene: TRBV19
CDR3aa: CASSTTGTTKNIQYF
CDR3nt: TGTGCCAGTAGCACGACAGGGACCACCAAAAACATTCAGTACTTC

d_gene: TRBD2
j_gene: TRBJ2-1
abundance: NA
v_gene: TRBV7-2
CDR3aa: CASSLGAGGYNEQFF
CDR3nt: TGTGCCAGCAGCTTAGGAGCGGGAGGCTACAATGAGCAGTTCTTC

d_gene: NA
j_gene: TRBJ1-6
abundance: NA
v_gene: TRBV2
CDR3aa: CASRARQNNSPLHF
CDR3nt: TGTGCCAGCAGAGCCAGACAGAATAATTCACCCCTCCACTTT

d_gene: TRBD2
j_gene: TRBJ2-5
abundance: NA
v_gene: TRBV29-1
CDR3aa: CSVEGLAEETQYF
CDR3nt: TGCAGCGTTGAGGGACTAGCGGAAGAGACCCAGTACTTC

d_gene: NA
j_gene: TRBJ1-1
abundance: NA
v_gene: TRBV5-4
CDR3aa: CASSLDMTEAFF
CDR3nt: TGTGCCAGCAGTTTGGACATGACTGAAGCTTTCTTT

d_gene: NA
j_gene: TRBJ1-5
abundance: NA
v_gene: TRBV27
CDR3aa: CASRQDRDNQPQHF
CDR3nt: TGTGCCAGCAGGCAAGACAGAGACAATCAGCCCCAGCATTTT

d_gene: NA
j_gene: TRBJ1-3
abundance: many
v_gene: TRBV5-5
CDR3aa: CASSLVGQGLHTIYF
CDR3nt: TGTGCCAGCAGCTTGGTTGGCCAGGGATTGCACACCATATATTTT

d_gene: TRBD1
j_gene: TRBJ1-2
abundance: NA
v_gene: TRBV30
CDR3aa: CAGMTGVGYTF
CDR3nt: TGTGCCGGAATGACAGGGGTGGGCTACACCTTC

d_gene: NA
j_gene: TRBJ2-5
abundance: few
v_gene: TRBV29-1
CDR3aa: CSVTGSPETQYF
CDR3nt: TGCAGCGTCACAGGGTCCCCAGAGACCCAGTACTTC

d_gene: NA
j_gene: TRBJ2-7
abundance: NA
v_gene: TRBV7-2
CDR3aa: CASSLARGYEQYF
CDR3nt: TGTGCCAGCAGCTTAGCCAGGGGCTACGAGCAGTACTTC

d_gene: TRBD2
j_gene: TRBJ2-6
abundance: once
v_gene: TRBV10-3
CDR3aa: CAIRGLADSGANVLTF
CDR3nt: TGTGCCATTAGGGGACTAGCGGATTCTGGGGCCAACGTCCTGACTTTC